This T cell receptor (beta chain) was identified in a study of blood T cell repertoires in COVID-19. Study-level background: Acute-phase and convalescent COVID-19 samples originated in the United States, Italy and Spain. Sample material is recorded as cDNA or gDNA derived from T cells, B-cell-depleted T cells, or PBMCs.

TCRdb's copy holds only in-frame clones and misses some; the assay was immunoSEQ multiplex PCR. The profile shows about 250,000 clones, roughly 90% of them singletons. This clone has more than one count but fewer than ten. The V and J ends lost 1 base and 5 bases respectively, with 8 bases between them. In germline, CDR1 is LGHNA, CDR2 YSLEER. There are 13 residues in the CDR3. Participants' own reports of clinical history determined their cohort assignment. The V gene is TRBV4-3, the J gene TRBJ1-2; D not certain. This sequence was found in a woman aged 25 to 45 with acute COVID-19. Sample: PBMCs or T cells enriched from blood (not recorded which). CDR3 DNA sequence: TGCGCCAGCAGCCAAGGTGTAGAGTATGGCTACACCTTC. It yields the protein CASSQGVEYGYTF.